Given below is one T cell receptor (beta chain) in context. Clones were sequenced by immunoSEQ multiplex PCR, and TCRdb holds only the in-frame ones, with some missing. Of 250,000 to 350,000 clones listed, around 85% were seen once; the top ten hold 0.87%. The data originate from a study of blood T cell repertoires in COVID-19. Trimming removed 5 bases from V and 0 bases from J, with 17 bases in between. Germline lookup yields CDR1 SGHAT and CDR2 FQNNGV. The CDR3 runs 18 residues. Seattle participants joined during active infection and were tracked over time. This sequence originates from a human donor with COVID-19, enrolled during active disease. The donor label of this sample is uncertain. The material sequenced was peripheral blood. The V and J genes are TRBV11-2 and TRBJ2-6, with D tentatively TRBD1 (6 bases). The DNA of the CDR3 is TGTGCCAGCAGCCCTGTGGGGGCCAGAAGCTCTGGGGCCAACGTCCTGACTTTC. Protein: CASSPVGARSSGANVLTF.